This T cell receptor beta chain was documented in a study of CD8 T cells in ankylosing spondylitis. Whole-study findings and limits: A CD8+ phenotype characterized the disease-linked clones, which were relatively rare in peripheral blood. Clones tied to disease were said to be significantly enriched in matched ankylosing spondylitis synovial fluid. Certain motif variants had earlier been reported in reactive arthritis synovial fluid and blood. For ankylosing spondylitis blood, a TCR beta motif of 7 or 8 highly homologous variants appeared characteristic.

Germline CDR1 and CDR2: DFQATT and SNEGSKA (reference sequence). The CDR3 runs 15 residues. Trimming stripped 6 bases from V and 3 bases from J, with 21 bases between. Many counts were recorded for this clonotype. What it recognizes is unknown. Making the TCR beta libraries involved quantitative 5'-RACE with molecular barcodes. MiXCR, applied by TCRdb to the 5' RACE reads, yields one record per CDR3 protein. This table holds approximately 520,000 distinct CDR3 sequences, about 5.4% found once. Source material: blood, either unsorted or a sorted T cell fraction (not recorded which). The source is a male donor with ankylosing spondylitis. The rearrangement uses TRBV20-1 and TRBJ2-7; weak D call: TRBD2 (6 bases). The CDR3 spells CSALTGDLGLYEQYF. The CDR3 DNA sequence: TGCAGTGCCCTAACGGGGGACCTCGGCCTCTACGAGCAGTACTTC.